These 10 T cell receptor beta chains came from one sample sequenced in a study of CD8 T cells in ankylosing spondylitis. TCRdb re-called the 5' RACE reads through MiXCR, storing one row per CDR3 protein. The data show about 160,000 distinct CDR3 sequences, about 16% seen once. The sequenced sample consisted of blood, either unsorted or a sorted T cell fraction (not recorded which). These receptors all stem from a male donor with ankylosing spondylitis or in good health (not recorded which).

With regard to this clonotype: A much more abundant neighbour one base away suggests this may be a read error. The rearrangement uses TRBV3-1 and TRBJ1-1; D unclear. CDR1 LGHDT and CDR2 YNNKEL come from the germline V gene (reference sequence). CDR3 length: 17 amino acids. Trimming took 0 bases from V and 4 from J, leaving 18 bases between them. CDR3 amino acids: CASSQEVRWEWGTEAFF. In nucleotides, the CDR3 is TGTGCCAGCAGCCAAGAGGTCCGGTGGGAGTGGGGCACTGAAGCTTTCTTT.

At least ten counts were recorded for this clonotype. The rearrangement joins TRBV20-1 to TRBJ1-2; 8 bases align to TRBD1. The trim removed 2 bases at V and 8 bases at J, leaving 13 bases unmatched. Germline values: CDR1 DFQATT, CDR2 SNEGSKA (reference sequence). The CDR3 sequence is 15 residues long. In DNA form, the CDR3 reads TGCAGTGCTAGACCCACCGGGACAGGTTCTATGGGCTACACCTTC. It yields the protein CSARPTGTGSMGYTF.

V and J are TRBV5-4 and TRBJ2-2, with D tentatively TRBD2 (6 bases). The V and J ends lost 7 bases and 7 bases respectively, with 17 bases between them. From germline, CDR1 is SGHNT and CDR2 YYREEE (reference sequence). CDR3 length: 14 amino acids. The DNA for the CDR3 is TGTGCCAGCGAAAGCGGAGGAGGGAGCGGGGAGCTGTTTTTT. This encodes CASESGGGSGELFF.

The DNA for the CDR3 is TGCAGTGCTAGGACGGGAGGCTCCTACAATGAGCAGTTCTTC. Amino acid sequence: CSARTGGSYNEQFF. The gene calls are TRBV20-1 and TRBJ2-1; 7 positions agree with TRBD2. The ends lost 3 bases at V and 0 bases at J; junction bases unmatched: 2. Germline values: CDR1 DFQATT, CDR2 SNEGSKA (reference sequence). This CDR3 contains 14 residues.

This clonotype came up many times. The V gene is TRBV5-1, the J gene TRBJ2-7; a weak D match, TRBD2 (5 bases). Germline values: CDR1 SGHRS, CDR2 YFSETQ. The CDR3 spans 14 residues. Trimming pared 1 base from V and 0 bases from J, leaving 8 bases between. This CDR3 reads CASSLMTNSYEQYF. The CDR3 DNA reads TGCGCCAGCAGCTTGATGACTAACTCCTACGAGCAGTACTTC.

This clonotype came up many times. The chain links TRBV5-1 to TRBJ1-2, with D hard to call. The CDR3 extends over 15 amino acids. The germline V and J ends were trimmed by 4 bases and 0 bases, with 13 bases remaining between them. Germline loops: CDR1 SGHRS, CDR2 YFSETQ. The CDR3 nucleotides read TGCGCCAGCAGCCCTTTCGGCGGTACTAACTATGGCTACACCTTC. This codes for CASSPFGGTNYGYTF.

For the CDR3, the DNA is TGTGCCAGCAGCCAAACGAGCACTGAAGCTTTCTTT. This translates into CASSQTSTEAFF. The genes are TRBV3-1 and TRBJ1-1; D uncertain. This CDR3 spans 12 amino acids. The germline CDR1 and CDR2 sequences are LGHDT and YNNKEL (reference sequence). The ends were cut back, 2 bases at V and 4 bases at J, with 5 bases in the middle.

This clonotype was counted between two and nine times. The rearrangement links TRBV18 to TRBJ1-5; 9 bases are shared with TRBD1. The germline gives CDR1 KGHSH, CDR2 LQKENI. This CDR3 region has 15 residues. The trim removed 6 bases at V and 5 bases at J, leaving 8 bases unmatched. CDR3 DNA: TGTGCCAGCTCGCCCGGGACAGGGAGCTATCAGCCCCAGCATTTT. Translated: CASSPGTGSYQPQHF. Filled out from reference TRBV18 and TRBJ1-5, the complete variable domain reads NAGVMQNPRHLVRRRGQEARLRCSPMKGHSHVYWYRQLPEEGLKFMVYLQKENIIDESGMPKERFSAEFPKEGPSILRIQQVVRGDSAAYFCASSPGTGSYQPQHFGDGTRLSIL.

The rearrangement joins TRBV21-1 to TRBJ2-7; TRBD2 reflects the table's D call only, with no check against the DNA. TRBV21-1 is a pseudogene segment. The length of the CDR3 is 14 residues. CDR3 protein: CASSKAGGTNEQYF. The CDR3 region has the DNA TGTGCCAGCAGCAAGGCGGGAGGTACAAACGAGCAGTACTTC.

This clonotype has a count of ten or more. The V call is TRBV5-1, the J call TRBJ1-4, with 7 bases aligning to TRBD1. CDR3 length equals 15 residues. In germline, CDR1 is SGHRS, CDR2 YFSETQ. V lost 1 base and J lost 2; bases outside the gene matches: 2. DNA for the CDR3: TGCGCCAGCAGCTTGTGGGGACAGACTAATGAAAAACTGTTTTTT. This sequence encodes CASSLWGQTNEKLFF.